These 26 T cell receptor beta chains were sequenced from one sample in a study of cytomegalovirus exposure and HLA in healthy donors. The PCR employed 60 Vbeta primers together with 13 Jbeta primers. Using immunoSEQ multiplex PCR, the repertoire was profiled, and TCRdb retains in-frame clones only, with some absent. The table shows more than 150,000 clones, with 80% occurring only once. Input material: PBMCs. The receptors were gathered from a girl between 5 and 17 years old in good health and CMV-seropositive.

This chain joins TRBV7-9 and TRBJ2-5, with unresolved D. The germline V gene encodes CDR1 SEHNR and CDR2 FQNEAQ (reference sequence). The V gene lost 1 base and the J gene lost 3 bases, with 12 bases spanning the gap. The CDR3 totals 15 residues. The CDR3 sequence is CASSLVLQFKETQYF. The CDR3 coding sequence is TGTGCCAGCAGCTTAGTTTTACAGTTTAAAGAGACCCAGTACTTC.

V gene TRBV6-1 combines with J gene TRBJ2-7; D gene unclear. With 7 bases removed from V and 4 bases from J, the gap between germline ends came to 11 bases. There are 12 residues in the CDR3. Germline V CDR1 and CDR2: MNHNS, SASEGT. The CDR3 nucleotides are TGTGCCAGCACCGAAACGGGTTACGAGCAGTACTTC. It codes for CASTETGYEQYF.

The gene calls are TRBV27 and TRBJ2-2; 7 positions agree with TRBD2. This CDR3 contains 17 residues. Looked up from germline, CDR1 is MNHEY and CDR2 is SMNVEV (reference sequence). The V and J ends lost 2 bases and 7 bases, in that order; junction bases with no gene match: 13. The CDR3 reads CASSLTQLRLAFGELFF. For the CDR3, the DNA is TGTGCCAGCAGTTTAACCCAACTCCGACTAGCTTTCGGGGAGCTGTTTTTT.

The chain combines TRBV11-2 with TRBJ1-2, with 10 bases lining up with TRBD1. The CDR3 length is 15 residues. After removal of 5 bases from V and 4 bases from J, the junction contained 7 bases not matched to a gene. Germline V gene data show CDR1 as SGHAT and CDR2 as FQNNGV. DNA for the CDR3: TGTGCCAGCAGCCCGACAGGGGGCGCTGGCTATGGCTACACCTTC. Translated, it gives CASSPTGGAGYGYTF.

The chain recombines TRBV4-1 with TRBJ2-7, with 9 bases lining up with TRBD1. Germline V gives CDR1 MGHRA, CDR2 YSYEKL. V lost 2 bases and J lost 5; bases outside the gene matches: 7. CDR3 size: 15 residues. The CDR3 reads CASSQPGTGRDEQYF. The CDR3, as DNA: TGCGCCAGCAGCCAACCGGGGACAGGGCGGGACGAGCAGTACTTC.

A remark on this clone: In the same sample, other DNA sequences code for this CDR3. The rearrangement links TRBV7-9 to TRBJ2-1; tentative D call: TRBD1 (6 bases). The CDR3 length is 14 residues. Germline V gene data show CDR1 as SEHNR and CDR2 as FQNEAQ (reference sequence). V was trimmed by 1 base and J by 4 bases, leaving 8 bases between them. The CDR3 nucleotides read TGTGCCAGCAGCTTAGGGACAGTTTACAATGAGCAGTTCTTC. This codes for CASSLGTVYNEQFF.

This chain links TRBV19 with TRBJ2-2; tentative D call: TRBD2 (6 bases). V was pared by 7 bases and J by 4 bases, with 13 bases between. The germline V gene has CDR1 LNHDA and CDR2 SQIVND (reference sequence). This CDR3 region has 14 residues. The CDR3 coding sequence is TGTGCCAGTACGACTAGTGGAGGCACCGGGGAGCTGTTTTTT. Protein: CASTTSGGTGELFF.

This chain joins TRBV7-2 and TRBJ1-5, with 7 bases aligning to TRBD1. CDR3 length: 13 residues. Unmatched junction bases numbered 1, after V lost 2 bases and J lost 6 bases. Germline V CDR1 and CDR2: SGHTA, FQGNSA. The CDR3 is CASSLTGVQPQHF. The CDR3 DNA reads TGTGCCAGCAGCTTAACAGGGGTTCAGCCCCAGCATTTT.

This clone was observed a few times. V is TRBV7-8 and J is TRBJ2-7; no definite D call. CDR3 size: 14 residues. Trimming took 4 bases from V and 4 from J, leaving 14 bases between them. The V gene's germline CDR1 is SGHVS and CDR2 FQNEAQ. In DNA, the CDR3 is TGTGCCAGCAGCTGGAGTTTTAGTACATACGAGCAGTACTTC. The encoded protein is CASSWSFSTYEQYF.

The chain joins TRBV6-4 to TRBJ2-3; the match to TRBD2 covers 9 bases. After removal of 4 bases from V and 4 bases from J, the junction contained 12 bases not matched to a gene. This CDR3 comprises 17 residues. CDR1 is MRHNA and CDR2 is SNTAGT in the germline V gene. For the CDR3, the DNA is TGTGCCAGCAGTGCTCGAAAGTTAGCGGGAGCGGCAGATACGCAGTATTTT. Amino acids: CASSARKLAGAADTQYF.

This clone showed up just a few times. The genes are TRBV5-1 and TRBJ2-3; no firm D call. Germline V lookup: CDR1 SGHRS, CDR2 YFSETQ. The CDR3 contains 13 residues. V was cut by 4 bases and J by 0 bases, with 6 bases left in between. CDR3 residues: CASSTVSTDTQYF. CDR3 bases: TGCGCCAGCAGCACGGTTAGCACAGATACGCAGTATTTT.

CDR3 in DNA: TGCAGCGTTGAATCAGGGATCCTCGACTACGAGCAGTACTTC. Translating it yields CSVESGILDYEQYF. This chain links TRBV29-1 with TRBJ2-7; D is perhaps TRBD1 (5 bases). The germline CDR1 and CDR2 sequences are SQVTM and ANQGSEA. The V end lost 2 bases, the J end lost 3 bases, and 14 bases lay between the germline ends. This CDR3 contains 14 residues.

The rearrangement uses TRBV12-5 and TRBJ1-2, with D perhaps TRBD1 (5 bases). V lost 7 bases, J lost 4 bases, and 13 bases lay in between. Germline V CDR1 and CDR2: LGHNT, FRNRAP. The CDR3 covers 13 residues. The CDR3 DNA reads TGTGCTAGTGCTGGCAGGGAACCCTATGGCTACACCTTC. As protein: CASAGREPYGYTF.

The chain is built from TRBV4-1 and TRBJ2-3; tentatively, D is TRBD2 (6 bases). Germline V CDR1 and CDR2: MGHRA, YSYEKL. Trimming removed 6 bases from V and 10 bases from J, with 20 bases in between. CDR3 length: 14 amino acids. The CDR3 protein is CASSVEGRGTAQYF. DNA of the CDR3: TGCGCCAGCAGTGTAGAGGGGCGGGGCACAGCGCAGTATTTT.

This chain joins TRBV5-1 and TRBJ2-3; 7 nucleotides match TRBD2. V dropped 1 base and J dropped 3; count of bases not matched to a gene: 5. Germline lookup yields CDR1 SGHRS and CDR2 YFSETQ. This CDR3 spans 15 amino acids. CDR3 protein: CASSLTLSGTDTQYF. As DNA, the CDR3 is TGCGCCAGCAGCTTGACCCTTAGCGGGACAGATACGCAGTATTTT.

The chain is built from TRBV19 and TRBJ1-5, with D tentatively TRBD1 (6 bases). The CDR3 has 15 residues. V was pared by 5 bases and J by 1 base, with 12 bases between. Germline values: CDR1 LNHDA, CDR2 SQIVND (reference sequence). The CDR3: CASSSRGRSNQPQHF. The CDR3 DNA reads TGTGCCAGTAGTTCCAGGGGCAGGAGCAATCAGCCCCAGCATTTT. The complete variable domain, with remaining parts taken from reference TRBV19 and TRBJ1-5, reads DGGITQSPKYLFRKEGQNVTLSCEQNLNHDAMYWYRQDPGQGLRLIYYSQIVNDFQKGDIAEGYSVSREKKESFPLTVTSAQKNPTAFYLCASSSRGRSNQPQHFGDGTRLSIL.

The table lists this clone with a count of one. The V and J genes are TRBV7-9 and TRBJ1-4; D gene ambiguous. The ends were cut back, 0 bases at V and 5 bases at J, with 16 bases in the middle. CDR1 and CDR2 from the germline V gene are SEHNR and FQNEAQ (reference sequence). The CDR3 totals 17 residues. The CDR3 loop is CASSLARIVAENEKLFF. The DNA of the CDR3 is TGTGCCAGCAGCTTAGCGCGGATTGTGGCAGAAAATGAAAAACTGTTTTTT.

The chain recombines TRBV30 with TRBJ1-5; TRBD1 aligns across 9 bases. V shed 8 bases, J shed 6 bases, and the junction held 11 bases outside the gene matches. This CDR3 comprises 14 residues. Germline V gene data show CDR1 as GTSNPN and CDR2 as SVGIG (reference sequence). The CDR3 loop is CAATGTGLGQPQHF. Written as DNA, the CDR3 is TGTGCCGCGACCGGGACAGGGTTGGGTCAGCCCCAGCATTTT.

The gene calls are TRBV27 and TRBJ2-7, with TRBD1 matching 8 bases. Losses at the gene ends were 2 bases for V and 0 bases for J; bases not matched to a gene: 9. CDR1 MNHEY and CDR2 SMNVEV come from the germline V gene (reference sequence). The CDR3 loop spans 17 amino acids. CDR3 sequence (DNA): TGTGCCAGCAGTTTAGGCCAGACAGGGGATTTCTCCTACGAGCAGTACTTC. It encodes CASSLGQTGDFSYEQYF.

The V gene is TRBV30, the J gene TRBJ2-2; D is perhaps TRBD1 (5 bases). V was trimmed by 7 bases and J by 3 bases, leaving 12 bases between them. The CDR3 has 13 residues. CDR1 is GTSNPN, CDR2 SVGIG, per germline (reference sequence). CDR3 DNA sequence: TGTGCCTCCTCCAAGGGGCACACCGGGGAGCTGTTTTTT. It encodes CASSKGHTGELFF.

The V and J genes are TRBV7-6 and TRBJ2-2, with D hard to call. Germline V CDR1 and CDR2: SGHVS, FNYEAQ. The CDR3 consists of 12 residues. V lost 6 bases to trimming and J lost 7 bases, with 9 bases between them. This chain's CDR3 is CASSYYGGELFF. The DNA for the CDR3 is TGTGCCAGCAGTTACTACGGCGGGGAGCTGTTTTTT.

V is TRBV4-1 and J is TRBJ1-2; perhaps TRBD1 as D (5 bases). The V end lost 1 base, the J end lost 7 bases, and 16 bases lay between the germline ends. The CDR3 length is 15 residues. The germline CDR1 and CDR2 sequences are MGHRA and YSYEKL. This CDR3 reads CASSQVWGAKAGYTF. As DNA, the CDR3 is TGCGCCAGCAGCCAAGTTTGGGGCGCAAAGGCTGGCTACACCTTC.

The chain combines TRBV4-1 with TRBJ1-1, with 7 bases aligning to TRBD1. The CDR3 loop spans 17 amino acids. The junction had 11 bases not matched to a gene; V was cut back by 3 bases and J by 1 base. Per germline, CDR1 MGHRA and CDR2 YSYEKL. CDR3 DNA: TGCGCCAGCAGCCAGGGCAGGGGGATTGTAGCGAACACTGAAGCTTTCTTT. Its protein is CASSQGRGIVANTEAFF.

This sequence joins TRBV19 and TRBJ2-5; TRBD2 matches at 14 bases. CDR3 length equals 16 residues. The V segment lost 6 bases and the J segment 5 bases; nucleotides outside the gene matches: 8. The germline gives CDR1 LNHDA, CDR2 SQIVND (reference sequence). The DNA for the CDR3 is TGTGCCAGTAGCCCGGGACTAGCGGGAGCGTTGGAGACCCAGTACTTC. This codes for CASSPGLAGALETQYF.

This clone was seen a handful of times. The J gene is TRBJ1-1, the V gene TRBV4-1; no definite D call. Trimming left V 1 base short and J 1 base short, with 7 bases between. Germline V gene data show CDR1 as MGHRA and CDR2 as YSYEKL. This CDR3 spans 14 amino acids. CDR3 sequence (DNA): TGCGCCAGCAGCCAAGTTGGAGGGAACACTGAAGCTTTCTTT. Protein product: CASSQVGGNTEAFF.

This chain links TRBV30 with TRBJ1-5; D gene ambiguous. V lost 1 base to trimming and J lost 8 bases, with 9 bases between them. The CDR3 is 12 residues long. Germline values: CDR1 GTSNPN, CDR2 SVGIG (reference sequence). Written as DNA, the CDR3 is TGTGCCTGGAGTGCGGGTATTGAGCCCCAGCATTTT. This gives the protein CAWSAGIEPQHF.